A selection of T cell receptor beta chains follows, all from one sample in a study of PD-1 blockade in classical Hodgkin lymphoma. Profiled with immunoSEQ multiplex PCR; TCRdb holds only in-frame clones, not every one. The data show under 130,000 clones, about nine tenths seen once. This material consisted of peripheral blood mononuclear cells (PBMCs), taken before the fourth cycle of nivolumab. All receptors come from a human donor with classical Hodgkin lymphoma. Both conserved end residues are part of each CDR3. The D gene is left open where the match is weak. A clone size is listed for some rows: how often the clone was seen (once, few, many), or a class if it is expanded.

clone size,V gene,D gene,J gene,CDR3 DNA,CDR3 protein
few,TRBV11-2,-,TRBJ1-2,TGTGCCAGCAGCCACCAGGAGAGGGGCTACACCTTC,CASSHQERGYTF
-,TRBV27,-,TRBJ2-7,TGTGCCAGCAGTTTATCGGGACGGACCTACGAGCAGTACTTC,CASSLSGRTYEQYF
-,TRBV2,-,TRBJ2-7,TGTGCCAGCAGGGATCGGGACAACTACTACGAGCAGTACTTC,CASRDRDNYYEQYF
-,TRBV5-8,TRBD1,TRBJ2-5,TGTGCCAGCAGCCCGCACAGGGGATCCCAAGAGACCCAGTACTTC,CASSPHRGSQETQYF
-,TRBV19,TRBD1,TRBJ2-1,TGTGCCAGTAGTATGGGGACAGGATACGGCAATGAGCAGTTCTTC,CASSMGTGYGNEQFF
-,TRBV4-3,-,TRBJ2-1,TGCGCCAGCAGCCAAGGGGACCCCTTAGCGGGACAGTACAATGAGCAGTTCTTC,CASSQGDPLAGQYNEQFF
once,TRBV28,-,TRBJ2-7,TGTGCCAGCAGTTTCCGTGGAGGGTGGTCCTACGAGCAGTACTTC,CASSFRGGWSYEQYF
-,TRBV6-1,TRBD2,TRBJ2-5,TGTGCCAGCAAGTCGGGAGGGGCGGCTTGGAAGACCCAGTACTTC,CASKSGGAAWKTQYF
-,TRBV30,TRBD2,TRBJ2-1,TGTGCCTGGACCCCGGGTGGGGGAGGGAGGTACAATGAGCAGTTCTTC,CAWTPGGGGRYNEQFF
-,TRBV18,-,TRBJ1-1,TGTGCCAGCTCACCCCTCAGAGTGCACGAAGCTTTCTTT,CASSPLRVHEAFF
-,TRBV9,-,TRBJ1-1,TGTGCCAGCAGCGAAGGACACTTGAACACTGAAGCTTTCTTT,CASSEGHLNTEAFF
-,TRBV7-6,TRBD2,TRBJ2-7,TGTGCCAGCAGCTTAGGGACTAGCGGGAGTAGCGAGCAGTACTTC,CASSLGTSGSSEQYF
-,TRBV7-9,-,TRBJ2-7,TGTGCCAGCAGCTTCGCTTCTGCGCCAGTTTCCGAGCAGTACTTC,CASSFASAPVSEQYF
once,TRBV5-4,-,TRBJ1-1,TGTGCCAGCAGCCGCCCTGGGGAGAACACTGAAGCTTTCTTT,CASSRPGENTEAFF
few,TRBV6-5,-,TRBJ2-7,TGTGCCAGCAGTTACTCGCAATCGTCCGAGCAGTACTTC,CASSYSQSSEQYF
-,TRBV19,-,TRBJ2-7,TGTGCCAGTAGTTACCGGGATGGGTACTACGAGCAGTACTTC,CASSYRDGYYEQYF
-,TRBV28,TRBD2,TRBJ2-7,TGTGCCAGCAGCCAGACTAGCGGGTACTCCTACGAGCAGTACTTC,CASSQTSGYSYEQYF
-,TRBV27,-,TRBJ2-7,TGTGCCAGCAGTTCGGGCGAGCGCTCCTACGAGCAGTACTTC,CASSSGERSYEQYF
-,TRBV5-1,-,TRBJ2-5,TGCGCCAGCAGCTTGGCGGGGGAGACCCAGTACTTC,CASSLAGETQYF
once,TRBV4-1,-,TRBJ2-7,TGCGCCAGCAGCTTGGATGAGGGGTCCTACGAGCAGTACTTC,CASSLDEGSYEQYF
-,TRBV6-6,-,TRBJ2-7,TGTGCCAGCAGTTACGTGGCGTACGAGCAGTACTTC,CASSYVAYEQYF
-,TRBV7-9,TRBD2,TRBJ2-1,TGTGCCAGCAGCTTAAAAGAGGCTAGCGGGAGGCTTGAGCAGTTCTTC,CASSLKEASGRLEQFF
-,TRBV4-3,-,TRBJ1-2,TGCGCCAGCAGCCAAGAAATAAAGGGGAGCAGGGGCTACACCTTC,CASSQEIKGSRGYTF
-,TRBV28,TRBD1,TRBJ1-2,TGTGCCAGCAGTCTAATGGGGACAGGGGGCTCCTATGGCTACACCTTC,CASSLMGTGGSYGYTF
-,TRBV19,-,TRBJ2-2,TGTGCCAGTAGTATAGATCTCGGTAGCGGAGTACTTACCGGGGAGCTGTTTTTT,CASSIDLGSGVLTGELFF
-,TRBV18,-,TRBJ2-7,TGTGCCAGCTCACGGGAGACTTCCTACGAGCAGTACTTC,CASSRETSYEQYF
-,TRBV30,-,TRBJ1-5,TGTGCCTGGAGTGAGGGAAAGGGGCCCCAGCATTTT,CAWSEGKGPQHF
-,TRBV27,-,TRBJ1-1,TGTGCCAGCAGTTTGCTCGGGACAAAAGCTTTCTTT,CASSLLGTKAFF
-,TRBV30,-,TRBJ1-2,TGTGCCTGGAGTATTGGGACGGGCCTCTATGGCTACACCTTC,CAWSIGTGLYGYTF
-,TRBV4-1,-,TRBJ2-2,TGCGCCAGCAGCCTGGGGACGGACACCGGGGAGCTGTTTTTT,CASSLGTDTGELFF
-,TRBV28,-,TRBJ1-3,TGTGCCAGCAGAGTTTTAGGCCCAACACAGGGAAGGGGAAACACCATATATTTT,CASRVLGPTQGRGNTIYF
-,TRBV4-3,TRBD1,TRBJ2-2,TGCGCCAGCAGCCAAGTCCGACAGGGGGCGAACACCGGGGAGCTGTTTTTT,CASSQVRQGANTGELFF
-,TRBV7-9,TRBD2,TRBJ2-5,TGTGCCAGCAGCTTAGGACAAATTCTTAGGGAGGGCCTTCTGGAGACCCAGTACTTC,CASSLGQILREGLLETQYF
-,TRBV6-5,-,TRBJ2-2,TGTGCCAGCAGCATAACCGGGGAGCTGTTTTTT,CASSITGELFF
-,TRBV19,-,TRBJ1-1,TGTGCCAGTAGTATAGTGACATCGGGAGAAGCTTTCTTT,CASSIVTSGEAFF
-,TRBV15,-,TRBJ2-3,TGTGCCACCAGCAGAGAAAGCGGTTACACAGATACGCAGTATTTT,CATSRESGYTDTQYF
-,TRBV11-2,TRBD1,TRBJ1-1,TGTGCCAGCAGCTTAGACAGGGGGTCCGAAGCTTTCTTT,CASSLDRGSEAFF
-,TRBV30,-,TRBJ1-2,TGTGCCTGGATGATGGCGCTTGGCTACACCTTC,CAWMMALGYTF